The T cell receptor beta chain described here comes from a study of CD8+ T cells in alopecia areata. The sample's treatment: oral pan-JAK inhibitor, 5-10 mg twice daily. This CDR3 region has 14 residues. Germline V CDR1 and CDR2: MDHEN, SYDVKM. V lost 5 bases, J lost 4 bases, and 7 bases stayed unmatched. After isolation, RNA underwent reverse transcription to generate cDNA as the sequencing template. TCRdb's copy holds only in-frame clones and misses some; the assay was immunoSEQ multiplex PCR. In the table there are about 220,000 clones, roughly 56% of which are singletons. The origin of this receptor is a human donor with alopecia areata. The source was CD4+ T cells sorted from blood, collected at week 4, from a patient treated with tofacitinib. The chain couples TRBV28 to TRBJ1-2, with TRBD1 matching 7 bases. In DNA, the CDR3 is TGTGCCAGCAGTCCATGGGGACAGCTCTATGGCTACACCTTC. It specifies CASSPWGQLYGYTF.